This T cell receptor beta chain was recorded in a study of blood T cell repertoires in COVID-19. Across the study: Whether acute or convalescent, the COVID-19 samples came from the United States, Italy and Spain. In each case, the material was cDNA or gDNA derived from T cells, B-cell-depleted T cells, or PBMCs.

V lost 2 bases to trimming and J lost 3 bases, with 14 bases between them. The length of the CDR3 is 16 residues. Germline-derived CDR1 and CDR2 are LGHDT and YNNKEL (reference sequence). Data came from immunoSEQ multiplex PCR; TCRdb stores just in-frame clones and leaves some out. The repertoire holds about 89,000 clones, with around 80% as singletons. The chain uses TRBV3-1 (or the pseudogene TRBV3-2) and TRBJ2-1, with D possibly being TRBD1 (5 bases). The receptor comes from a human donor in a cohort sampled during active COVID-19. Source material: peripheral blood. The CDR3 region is CASSQRGSGSYNEQFF. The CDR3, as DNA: TGTGCCAGCAGCCAAAGGGGATCCGGTAGCTACAATGAGCAGTTCTTC.